This TCR beta chain appears in the sequencing data of a study of OX40 agonist ivuxolimab in advanced cancers. At the level of the whole study: Ivuxolimab was an agonistic, fully human IgG2 monoclonal antibody directed against OX40 (CD134), a costimulatory receptor. Intravenous ivuxolimab was administered to patients every 2 weeks at six dose levels: 0.01, 0.1, 0.3, 1.5, 3 and 10 mg/kg. Of the roughly 54 patients in dose escalation, about 20 had hepatocellular carcinoma, about 15 had melanoma, 9 had renal cell carcinoma and 9 had head and neck cancer. In the dose-escalation cohort, 82.7% of patients were male, and the mean age was around 60 years, with a range of roughly 20 to 85. Patients were allowed to have had prior anti-PD-1, anti-PD-L1 or anti-CTLA-4 therapy, and roughly two fifths of the dose-escalation patients had been treated with checkpoint inhibitors. Partial responses occurred in three dose-escalation patients: two with cutaneous melanoma and one with hepatocellular carcinoma. The point of sequencing TCRbeta in the periphery was to test whether ivuxolimab changed TCR sequence diversity and drove clonal T-cell expansion. The paper describes the monotherapy dose-escalation part (N of about 47 patients) of the phase I trial of ivuxolimab.

Patients with autoimmune disease history or receiving systemic immunosuppression were excluded from the trial. Peripheral blood for TCR sequencing was collected from all dose cohorts at baseline, on cycle 4 day 1, and on cycle 7 day 1. Samples came from an open-label, multicenter, first-in-human phase I dose-escalation trial of ivuxolimab. Adults with locally advanced or metastatic melanoma, renal cell carcinoma, hepatocellular carcinoma or head and neck squamous cell carcinoma were enrolled in the trial. Before TCR sequencing, CD4+ T cells and CD8+ T cells from peripheral blood were sorted into separate populations. From cysteine to phenylalanine, the CDR3 is 13 amino acids long. Solely the CDR3 DNA is kept, with 39 bases framed from the first base. CDR1 and CDR2, looked up from the germline V gene, are SNHLY and FYNNEI. Trimming costs V 4 bases and J 5 bases, and their ends lie 11 bases apart. Genomic DNA was isolated from the sorted cells so that the TCRbeta CDR3 region could be sequenced. The immunoSEQ Assay was used for sequencing of TCRbeta CDR3 regions. What TCRdb holds here is the immuneACCESS table cut down to in-frame rearrangements. Part of the clones is not present; checked against another copy, under half of the missing clones reflect an unresolved V gene, and the others are unexplained. This sample comprises tens of thousands of clones, over 80% of them detected only once. The biggest ten clones account for roughly 11% of the sample.

About this clone: There is no known antigen for this receptor. No base quality values were provided; no much bigger clone lies one nucleotide off.

The study at large found these results: Low levels of normalized T-cell clonal expansion were also shown by some nonresponding patients. In partial responders in the 0.1-3.0 mg/kg groups, normalized peripheral clonal expansion was found to be among the lowest, especially among CD8+ T cells. On average, CD8+ T cells showed more expanded clones than CD4+ T cells after ivuxolimab. The antigen specificity of the peripheral T cells that underwent clonal expansion was not determined. At doses of 0.1 to 3.0 mg/kg, clonal expansion of both CD4+ and CD8+ T cells in blood was seen between baseline and week 6.

This TCR was sampled from an adult with an advanced solid tumor such as melanoma, head and neck, liver or kidney cancer. The rearranged segments are TRBV2 and TRBJ1-1, and the D gene may be TRBD1, 5 bases matching. Sequenced material: CD4+ or CD8+ T cells sorted from blood, taken in a trial of the OX40 agonist ivuxolimab. CDR3 sequence: CASSVGGVTEAFF. The nucleotide sequence reads TGTGCCAGCAGTGTGGGAGGGGTGACTGAAGCTTTCTTT. Joined to the reference TRBV2 and TRBJ1-1 proteins, this CDR3 gives the full variable domain: EPEVTQTPSHQVTQMGQEVILRCVPISNHLYFYWYRQILGQKVEFLVSFYNNEISEKSEIFDDQFSVERPDGSNFTLKIRSTKLEDSAMYFCASSVGGVTEAFFGQGTRLTVV.